The 25 T cell receptor beta chains given below trace back to one sample, sequenced in a study of cytomegalovirus exposure and HLA in healthy donors. This PCR relied on a set of 60 Vbeta primers and 13 Jbeta primers. Assay: immunoSEQ multiplex PCR; the TCRdb copy retains only in-frame clones and omits some. The table shows some 81,000 clones, with more than 65% occurring only once. The sample was PBMCs. The receptors were sampled from a woman in her thirties or forties in good health and CMV-seropositive.

A few counts support this clone. V is TRBV6-5 and J is TRBJ1-2; TRBD1 matches at 10 bases. CDR1 MNHEY and CDR2 SVGAGI come from the germline V gene. The CDR3 sequence is 16 residues long. The V and J ends lost 4 bases and 6 bases, in that order; junction bases with no gene match: 11. CDR3 amino acids: CASSSTGTGVGDGYTF. CDR3 sequence (DNA): TGTGCCAGCAGTTCCACCGGGACAGGGGTAGGGGATGGCTACACCTTC.

V gene TRBV28 combines with J gene TRBJ2-5, with 14 nucleotides matching TRBD2. The tail of the sequence fits TRBJ2-7 better, so the J call may be wrong. Germline V gene data show CDR1 as MDHEN and CDR2 as SYDVKM. The CDR3 has 14 amino acids. CDR3 DNA sequence: TGTGCCAGCAGCCGACTAGCGGGGGGGCTCGAGCAGTACTTC. It codes for CASSRLAGGLEQYF.

The chain couples TRBV2 to TRBJ2-6; D is unclear. V lost 6 bases to trimming and J lost 1 base, with 7 bases between them. The CDR3 runs to 14 residues. The germline gives CDR1 SNHLY, CDR2 FYNNEI. The CDR3 DNA reads as TGTGCCAGCAGGCAGGAATCTGGGGCCAACGTCCTGACTTTC. Protein: CASRQESGANVLTF.

CDR3 region: CASSQGAAGLETQYF. CDR3 in DNA: TGTGCCAGCAGCCAAGGGGCCGCAGGACTTGAGACCCAGTACTTC. This chain joins TRBV4-2 and TRBJ2-5; possibly TRBD2 for D (5 bases). CDR1 and CDR2 from the germline V gene are LGHNA and YNFKEQ. V was cut by 1 base and J by 5 bases, with 14 bases left in between. The CDR3 length is 15 residues.

The V and J genes are TRBV27 and TRBJ1-1, with D possibly matching TRBD1 (5 bases). The CDR3 runs 14 residues. Germline values: CDR1 MNHEY, CDR2 SMNVEV (reference sequence). V lost 3 bases and J 0 bases, leaving 8 bases between the germline ends. The CDR3 protein is CASSFGGMNTEAFF. The CDR3 DNA follows: TGTGCCAGCAGTTTTGGGGGGATGAACACTGAAGCTTTCTTT.

This chain uses TRBV5-4 with TRBJ2-3, with 8 bases identical to TRBD2. The J segment lost 8 bases and the V segment lost 2 bases, leaving 4 bases of the junction unmatched. Per germline, CDR1 SGHNT and CDR2 YYREEE (reference sequence). This CDR3 region has 13 residues. The CDR3 loop reads CASSLVAGFTQYF. Here the CDR3 DNA reads TGTGCCAGCAGCTTAGTAGCGGGATTTACGCAGTATTTT.

This chain connects TRBV6-5 to TRBJ2-7; 13 positions agree with TRBD2. This CDR3 is built from 15 residues. V lost 6 bases to trimming and J lost 7 bases; unmatched junction nucleotides: 9. The germline V gene has CDR1 MNHEY and CDR2 SVGAGI. The CDR3 coding sequence is TGTGCCAGCAGCATCGGACTAGCGGGAGTTGGTGAGCAGTACTTC. Translated, it gives CASSIGLAGVGEQYF.

This clone was seen more than once but under ten times. The chain couples TRBV7-8 to TRBJ1-5; D might be TRBD1 (5 bases). V lost 4 bases, J lost 7 bases, and 11 bases lay in between. Germline CDR1 and CDR2: SGHVS and FQNEAQ. The CDR3 covers 13 residues. The CDR3 reads CASSYGAQQPQHF. The CDR3 DNA reads TGTGCCAGCAGCTATGGGGCCCAACAGCCCCAGCATTTT.

The chain employs TRBV7-2 and TRBJ1-1, with 7 bases that match TRBD1. The junction had 11 bases not matched to a gene; V was cut back by 6 bases and J by 4 bases. The CDR3 is 15 amino acids. From germline, CDR1 is SGHTA and CDR2 FQGNSA. CDR3: CASRGGGGGLTEAFF. For the CDR3, the DNA is TGTGCCAGCAGGGGTGGAGGGGGCGGTCTCACTGAAGCTTTCTTT.

The chain carries TRBV5-1 and TRBJ2-7; 8 bases align to TRBD1. V trimming: 0 bases; J trimming: 6 bases; junction bases outside the gene matches: 5. The CDR3 is 14 amino acids. Germline CDR1 is SGHRS and CDR2 is YFSETQ. CDR3 loop: CASSLVGQVVEQYF. The CDR3 DNA reads TGCGCCAGCAGCTTGGTGGGACAGGTTGTCGAGCAGTACTTC.

The chain carries TRBV5-1 and TRBJ1-1, with TRBD1 identical over 7 bases. Germline lookup yields CDR1 SGHRS and CDR2 YFSETQ. J was trimmed by 3 bases and V by 4 bases; bases with no gene match: 3. The CDR3 is 13 residues long. Here the CDR3 reads CASSQGVDTEAFF. The CDR3 DNA sequence: TGCGCCAGCAGCCAGGGGGTAGACACTGAAGCTTTCTTT.

The chain recombines TRBV2 with TRBJ1-1; no reliable D call. Germline V gene lookup returns CDR1 SNHLY and CDR2 FYNNEI. The CDR3 spans 13 residues. Trimming left V 8 bases short and J 4 bases short, with 14 bases between. Here the CDR3 reads CASVIFHGTEAFF. The CDR3 nucleotides are TGTGCCAGCGTAATATTTCACGGCACTGAAGCTTTCTTT. Full variable domain (outside the CDR3, taken from reference TRBV2 and TRBJ1-1): EPEVTQTPSHQVTQMGQEVILRCVPISNHLYFYWYRQILGQKVEFLVSFYNNEISEKSEIFDDQFSVERPDGSNFTLKIRSTKLEDSAMYFCASVIFHGTEAFFGQGTRLTVV.

V is TRBV11-3 and J is TRBJ1-4; 8 bases fit TRBD1. V trimming: 2 bases; J trimming: 8 bases; junction bases outside the gene matches: 13. CDR3 size: 17 residues. Germline V lookup: CDR1 SGHNT, CDR2 YENEEA. In DNA form, the CDR3 reads TGTGCCAGCAGCTTACGACCCCGGGACAGGTGCTACGAAAAACTGTTTTTT. This gives the protein CASSLRPRDRCYEKLFF.

The rearrangement joins TRBV25-1 to TRBJ1-5, with 7 positions matching TRBD1. This CDR3 comprises 13 residues. The trim removed 6 bases at V and 2 bases at J, leaving 1 base unmatched. Germline V gene lookup returns CDR1 MGHDK and CDR2 SYGVNS. The CDR3 protein is CASSGQGNQPQHF. The CDR3 DNA follows: TGTGCCAGCAGCGGACAGGGCAATCAGCCCCAGCATTTT.

This clone appeared once. This chain connects TRBV18 to TRBJ2-4; 7 bases align to TRBD1. Trimming removed 4 bases from V and 5 bases from J; junction bases left unmatched: 2. The CDR3 is made up of 13 amino acids. Germline V CDR1 and CDR2: KGHSH, LQKENI. The CDR3 nucleotides are TGTGCCAGCTCACAGGGGACAGAAAACATTCAGTACTTC. This encodes CASSQGTENIQYF.

This rearrangement joins TRBV30 to TRBJ1-3, with unresolved D. CDR1 is GTSNPN and CDR2 is SVGIG in the germline V gene (reference sequence). This CDR3 is built from 12 residues. Here the CDR3 reads CGASPVGNTIYF. The CDR3 DNA is TGTGGCGCGAGTCCCGTTGGAAACACCATATATTTT. Using reference TRBV30 and TRBJ1-3 for the parts outside the CDR3, the full variable domain is SQTIHQWPATLVQPVGSPLSLECTVEGTSNPNLYWYRQAAGRGLQLLFYSVGIGQISSEVPQNLSASRPQDRQFILSSKKLLLSDSGFYLCGASPVGNTIYFGEGSWLTVV.

The V call is TRBV7-2, the J call TRBJ1-1; D not resolved. CDR3 size: 12 residues. Germline assignment: CDR1 SGHTA and CDR2 FQGNSA. Trimming removed 5 bases at V and 6 bases at J, with 10 bases between. The CDR3, as DNA: TGTGCCAGCAGCATCCTCTTGTCTGAAGCTTTCTTT. Protein: CASSILLSEAFF.

This clone has just a few counts. The chain links TRBV28 to TRBJ2-2; 8 nucleotides agree with TRBD1. With V trimmed by 3 bases and J by 5 bases, 5 bases remained unmatched. The CDR3 totals 15 residues. Germline V gene data show CDR1 as MDHEN and CDR2 as SYDVKM. The CDR3 here is CASSLGQVLTGELFF. The CDR3 nucleotides read TGTGCCAGCAGTTTGGGACAGGTTTTAACCGGGGAGCTGTTTTTT.

V and J are TRBV27 and TRBJ2-4, with 15 nucleotides matching TRBD2. Trimming removed 5 bases from V and 8 bases from J; junction bases left unmatched: 7. This CDR3 contains 16 residues. The V gene's germline CDR1 is MNHEY and CDR2 SMNVEV (reference sequence). The DNA of the CDR3 is TGTGCCAGCAGTCCGGGACTAGCGGGGGGATACCACATTCAGTACTTC. Its protein product is CASSPGLAGGYHIQYF.

The V gene is TRBV19, the J gene TRBJ2-6, with TRBD1 matching 10 bases. Germline values: CDR1 LNHDA, CDR2 SQIVND (reference sequence). The CDR3 is 21 residues long. V was clipped by 3 bases and J by 4 bases; unmatched bases: 18. This CDR3 reads CASSILYRDRGHLGGANVLTF. CDR3 DNA sequence: TGTGCCAGTAGTATTCTTTATCGGGACAGGGGCCATTTGGGGGGGGCCAACGTCCTGACTTTC.

V usage is TRBV6-5 and J usage is TRBJ1-1, with D possibly matching TRBD1 (5 bases). Germline V lookup: CDR1 MNHEY, CDR2 SVGAGI. Trimming shortened V by 7 bases and J by 7 bases, and 16 bases separated the two germline ends. This CDR3 has 13 residues. The CDR3 is CASISRVIGEAFF. The CDR3, as DNA: TGTGCCAGCATTTCCAGGGTAATTGGTGAAGCTTTCTTT.

The chain combines TRBV7-6 with TRBJ2-1, with D tentatively TRBD2 (5 bases). This CDR3 spans 14 amino acids. The V and J ends lost 1 base and 8 bases respectively, with 12 bases between them. The germline V gene has CDR1 SGHVS and CDR2 FNYEAQ. The CDR3 sequence is CASSLEQSSDEQFF. In nucleotides, the CDR3 is TGTGCCAGCAGCTTAGAACAGAGTAGCGATGAGCAGTTCTTC.

This chain joins TRBV7-2 and TRBJ1-2; TRBD1 matches at 9 bases. Germline trimming cut 1 base from V and 7 bases from J; bases unmatched to any gene: 10. CDR1 is SGHTA, CDR2 FQGNSA, per germline. This CDR3 spans 16 amino acids. CDR3 nucleotide sequence: TGTGCCAGCAGCTTAGATAACGCGGCACAGGGGGCTGGCTACACCTTC. Protein product: CASSLDNAAQGAGYTF.

The chain carries TRBV6-1 and TRBJ1-5, with a weak D call TRBD1 (5 bases). Trimming left V 6 bases short and J 2 bases short, with 8 bases between. Germline CDR1 and CDR2: MNHNS and SASEGT. The CDR3 spans 13 residues. Here the CDR3 DNA reads TGTGCCAGCAGCCAACAGGGCAATCAGCCCCAGCATTTT. Translated, it gives CASSQQGNQPQHF.

V usage is TRBV18 and J usage is TRBJ2-2; 8 nucleotides align to TRBD2. V lost 2 bases and J lost 0; bases outside the gene matches: 8. CDR1 KGHSH and CDR2 LQKENI come from the germline V gene. The CDR3 runs to 18 residues. The CDR3 region is CASSPSAPGLANTGELFF. CDR3 DNA: TGTGCCAGCTCACCATCGGCTCCGGGACTAGCGAACACCGGGGAGCTGTTTTTT. The full variable domain, with the rest looked up from reference TRBV18 and TRBJ2-2, is NAGVMQNPRHLVRRRGQEARLRCSPMKGHSHVYWYRQLPEEGLKFMVYLQKENIIDESGMPKERFSAEFPKEGPSILRIQQVVRGDSAAYFCASSPSAPGLANTGELFFGEGSRLTVL.